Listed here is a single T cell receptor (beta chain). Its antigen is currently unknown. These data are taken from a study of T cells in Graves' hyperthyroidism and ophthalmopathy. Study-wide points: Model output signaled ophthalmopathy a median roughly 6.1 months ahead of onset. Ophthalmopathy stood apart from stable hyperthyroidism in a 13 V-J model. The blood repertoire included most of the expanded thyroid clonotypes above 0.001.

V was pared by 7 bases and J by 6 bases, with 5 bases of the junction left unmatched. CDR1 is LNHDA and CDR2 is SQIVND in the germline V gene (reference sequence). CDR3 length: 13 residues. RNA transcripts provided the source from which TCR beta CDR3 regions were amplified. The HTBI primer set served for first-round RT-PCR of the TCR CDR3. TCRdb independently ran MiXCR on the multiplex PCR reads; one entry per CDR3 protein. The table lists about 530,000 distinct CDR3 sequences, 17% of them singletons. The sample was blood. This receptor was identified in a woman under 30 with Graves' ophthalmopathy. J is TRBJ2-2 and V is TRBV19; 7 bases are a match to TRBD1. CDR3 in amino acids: CASIDRDAGELFF. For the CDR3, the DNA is TGTGCCAGTATCGACAGGGACGCCGGGGAGCTGTTTTTT.